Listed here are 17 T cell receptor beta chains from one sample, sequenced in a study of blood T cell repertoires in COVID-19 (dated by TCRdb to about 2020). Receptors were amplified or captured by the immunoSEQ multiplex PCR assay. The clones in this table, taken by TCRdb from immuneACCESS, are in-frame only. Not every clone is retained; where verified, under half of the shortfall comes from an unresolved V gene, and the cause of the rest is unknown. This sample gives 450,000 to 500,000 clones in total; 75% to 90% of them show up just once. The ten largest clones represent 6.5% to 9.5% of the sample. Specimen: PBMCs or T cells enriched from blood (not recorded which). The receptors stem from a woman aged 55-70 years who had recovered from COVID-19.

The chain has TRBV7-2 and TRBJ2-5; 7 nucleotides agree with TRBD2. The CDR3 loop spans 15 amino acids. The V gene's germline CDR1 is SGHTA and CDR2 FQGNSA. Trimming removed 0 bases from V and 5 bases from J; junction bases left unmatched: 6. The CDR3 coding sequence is TGTGCCAGCAGCTTAGCTCCGGTGGGGGGGGAGACCCAGTACTTC. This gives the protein CASSLAPVGGETQYF.

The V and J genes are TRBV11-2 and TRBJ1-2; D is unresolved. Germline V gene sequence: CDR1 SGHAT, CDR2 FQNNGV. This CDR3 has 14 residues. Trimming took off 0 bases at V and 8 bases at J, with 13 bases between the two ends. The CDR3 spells CASSLEAGPGGYTF. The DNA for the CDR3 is TGTGCCAGCAGCTTAGAGGCGGGCCCCGGGGGCTACACCTTC. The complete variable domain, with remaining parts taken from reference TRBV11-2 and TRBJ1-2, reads EAGVAQSPRYKIIEKRQSVAFWCNPISGHATLYWYQQILGQGPKLLIQFQNNGVVDDSQLPKDRFSAERLKGVDSTLKIQPAKLEDSAVYLCASSLEAGPGGYTFGSGTRLTVV.

CDR3 nucleotides: TGTGCCAGCAGCTATTCGACAGGCCTCCAGTCCTACGAGCAGTACTTC. Protein sequence: CASSYSTGLQSYEQYF. The chain recombines TRBV7-9 with TRBJ2-7; TRBD1 is a possible D gene (6 bases). The CDR3 is 16 residues long. The germline V gene has CDR1 SEHNR and CDR2 FQNEAQ (reference sequence). The germline V and J ends were trimmed by 4 bases and 1 base, with 17 bases remaining between them.

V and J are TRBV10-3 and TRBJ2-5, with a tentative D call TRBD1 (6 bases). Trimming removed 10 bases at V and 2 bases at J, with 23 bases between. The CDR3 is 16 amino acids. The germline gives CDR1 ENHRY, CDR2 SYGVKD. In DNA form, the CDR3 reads TGTGCCACCAGCACTGGGGCAGGGGCCCTTCAAGAGACCCAGTACTTC. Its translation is CATSTGAGALQETQYF.

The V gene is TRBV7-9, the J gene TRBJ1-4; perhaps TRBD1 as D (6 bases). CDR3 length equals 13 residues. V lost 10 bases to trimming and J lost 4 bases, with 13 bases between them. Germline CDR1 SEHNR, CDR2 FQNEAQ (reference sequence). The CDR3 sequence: CATGDINNEKLFF. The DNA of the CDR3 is TGTGCCACCGGGGACATTAATAATGAAAAACTGTTTTTT. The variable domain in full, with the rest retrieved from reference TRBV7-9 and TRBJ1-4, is DTGVSQNPRHKITKRGQNVTFRCDPISEHNRLYWYRQTLGQGPEFLTYFQNEAQLEKSRLLSDRFSAERPKGSFSTLEIQRTEQGDSAMYLCATGDINNEKLFFGSGTQLSVL.

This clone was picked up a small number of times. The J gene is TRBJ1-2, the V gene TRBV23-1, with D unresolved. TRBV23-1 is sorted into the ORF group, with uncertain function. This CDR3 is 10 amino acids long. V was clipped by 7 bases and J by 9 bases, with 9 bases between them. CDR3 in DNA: TGCGCCAGCACCCGGGGTAGCTACACCTTC. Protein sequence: CASTRGSYTF.

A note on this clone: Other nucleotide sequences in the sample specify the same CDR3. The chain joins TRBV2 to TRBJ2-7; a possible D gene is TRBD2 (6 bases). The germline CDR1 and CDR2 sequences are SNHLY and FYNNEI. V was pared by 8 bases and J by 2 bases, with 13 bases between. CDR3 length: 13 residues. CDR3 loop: CASSPPGAYEQYF. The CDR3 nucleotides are TGTGCCAGCTCCCCTCCGGGGGCCTACGAGCAGTACTTC.

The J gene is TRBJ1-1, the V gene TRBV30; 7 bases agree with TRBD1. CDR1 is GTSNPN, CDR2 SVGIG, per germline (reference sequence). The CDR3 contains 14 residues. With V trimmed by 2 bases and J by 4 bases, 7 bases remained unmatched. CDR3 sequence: CAWSHLQGSTEAFF. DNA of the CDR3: TGTGCCTGGAGTCACTTACAGGGGAGCACTGAAGCTTTCTTT.

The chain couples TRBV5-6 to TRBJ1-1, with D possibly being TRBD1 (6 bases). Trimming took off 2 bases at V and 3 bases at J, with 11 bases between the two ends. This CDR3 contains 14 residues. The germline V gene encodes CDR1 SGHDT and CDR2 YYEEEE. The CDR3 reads CASSLLQGYTEAFF. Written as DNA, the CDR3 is TGTGCCAGCAGCTTATTACAGGGTTACACTGAAGCTTTCTTT. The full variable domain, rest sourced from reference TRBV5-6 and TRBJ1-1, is DAGVTQSPTHLIKTRGQQVTLRCSPKSGHDTVSWYQQALGQGPQFIFQYYEEEERQRGNFPDRFSGHQFPNYSSELNVNALLLGDSALYLCASSLLQGYTEAFFGQGTRLTVV.

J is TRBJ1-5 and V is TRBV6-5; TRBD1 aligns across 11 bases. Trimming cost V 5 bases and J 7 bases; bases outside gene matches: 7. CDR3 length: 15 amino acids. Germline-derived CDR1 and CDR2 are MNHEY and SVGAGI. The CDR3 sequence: CASSQPGQGAQPQHF. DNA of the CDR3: TGTGCCAGCAGTCAACCCGGACAGGGGGCGCAGCCCCAGCATTTT.

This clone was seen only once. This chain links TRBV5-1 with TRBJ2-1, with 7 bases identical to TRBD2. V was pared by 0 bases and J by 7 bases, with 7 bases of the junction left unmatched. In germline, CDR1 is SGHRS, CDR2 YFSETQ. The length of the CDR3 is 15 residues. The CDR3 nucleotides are TGCGCCAGCAGCTTGGGTGGGACTACCCCTAATGAGCAGTTCTTC. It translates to CASSLGGTTPNEQFF.

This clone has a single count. CDR3: CASSQRGGETQYF. CDR3 DNA sequence: TGTGCCAGCAGCCAAAGGGGGGGGGAGACCCAGTACTTC. The chain joins TRBV3-1 (or the pseudogene TRBV3-2) to TRBJ2-5; D perhaps matches TRBD2 (7 bases). Germline loops: CDR1 LGHDT, CDR2 YNNKEL (reference sequence). The ends were cut back, 2 bases at V and 5 bases at J, with 9 bases in the middle. The CDR3 is 13 amino acids.

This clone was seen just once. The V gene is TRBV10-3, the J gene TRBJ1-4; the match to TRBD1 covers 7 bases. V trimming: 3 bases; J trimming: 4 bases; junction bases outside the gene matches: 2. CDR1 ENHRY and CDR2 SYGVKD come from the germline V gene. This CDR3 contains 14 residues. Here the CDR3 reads CAISDGTDNEKLFF. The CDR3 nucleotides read TGTGCCATCAGTGATGGGACAGATAATGAAAAACTGTTTTTT.

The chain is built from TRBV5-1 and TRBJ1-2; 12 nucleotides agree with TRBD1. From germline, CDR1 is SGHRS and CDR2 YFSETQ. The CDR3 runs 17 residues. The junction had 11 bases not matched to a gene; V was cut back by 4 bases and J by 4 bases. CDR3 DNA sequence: TGCGCCAGCAGCCAAGTCGGGACAGGGGGCGCGGGCTATGGCTACACCTTC. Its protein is CASSQVGTGGAGYGYTF.

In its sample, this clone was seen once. CDR3: CASRRGGEWTYEQYF. CDR3 DNA sequence: TGTGCAAGTCGCCGCGGGGGGGAATGGACCTACGAGCAGTACTTC. This chain links TRBV12-2 with TRBJ2-7; TRBD2, the D gene given by the table, was not confirmed from the DNA. TRBV12-2 represents a pseudogene. There are 15 residues in the CDR3.

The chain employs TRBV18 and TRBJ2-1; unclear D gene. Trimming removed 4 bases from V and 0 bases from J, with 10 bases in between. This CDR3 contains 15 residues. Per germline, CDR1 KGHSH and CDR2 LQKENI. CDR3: CASSHDTSSYNEQFF. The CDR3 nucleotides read TGTGCCAGCTCACACGACACGAGCTCCTACAATGAGCAGTTCTTC.

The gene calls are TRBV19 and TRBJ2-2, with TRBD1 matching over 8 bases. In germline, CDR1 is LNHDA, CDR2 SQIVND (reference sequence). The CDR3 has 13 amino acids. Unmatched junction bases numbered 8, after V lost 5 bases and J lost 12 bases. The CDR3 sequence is CASSPEQGAKLFF. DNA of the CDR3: TGTGCCAGTAGTCCAGAGCAGGGGGCCAAGCTGTTTTTT.